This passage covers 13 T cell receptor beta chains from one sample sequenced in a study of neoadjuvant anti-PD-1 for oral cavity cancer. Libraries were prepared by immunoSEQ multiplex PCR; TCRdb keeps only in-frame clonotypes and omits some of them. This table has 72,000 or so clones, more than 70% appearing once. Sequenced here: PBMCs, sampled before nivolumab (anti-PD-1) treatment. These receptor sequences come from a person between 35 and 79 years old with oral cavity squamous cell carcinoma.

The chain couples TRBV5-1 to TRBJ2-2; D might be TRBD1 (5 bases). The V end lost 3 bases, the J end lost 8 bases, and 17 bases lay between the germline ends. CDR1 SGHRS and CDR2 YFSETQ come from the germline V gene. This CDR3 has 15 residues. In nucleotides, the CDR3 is TGCGCCAGCAGCTCCCTGGGGCTCCTCGTGGGGGAGCTGTTTTTT. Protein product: CASSSLGLLVGELFF.

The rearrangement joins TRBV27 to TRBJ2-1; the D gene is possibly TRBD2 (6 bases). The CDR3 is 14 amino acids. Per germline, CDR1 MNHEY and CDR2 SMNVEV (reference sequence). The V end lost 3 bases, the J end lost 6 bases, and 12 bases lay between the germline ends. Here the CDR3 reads CASSFASARNEQFF. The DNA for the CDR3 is TGTGCCAGCAGTTTCGCTAGCGCCCGCAATGAGCAGTTCTTC.

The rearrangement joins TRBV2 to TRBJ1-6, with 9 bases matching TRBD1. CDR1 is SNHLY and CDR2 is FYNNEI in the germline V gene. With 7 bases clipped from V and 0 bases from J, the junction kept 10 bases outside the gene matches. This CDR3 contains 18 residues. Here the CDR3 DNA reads TGTGCCAGCAATGGTGGGACAGGGTACGGCTCCTATAATTCACCCCTCCACTTT. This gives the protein CASNGGTGYGSYNSPLHF.

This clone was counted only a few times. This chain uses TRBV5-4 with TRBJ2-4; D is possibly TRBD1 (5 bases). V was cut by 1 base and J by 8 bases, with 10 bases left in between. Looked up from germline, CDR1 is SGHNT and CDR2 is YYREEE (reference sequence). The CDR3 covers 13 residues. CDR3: CASSLLGADIQYF. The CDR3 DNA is TGTGCCAGCAGCTTGTTAGGGGCTGACATTCAGTACTTC.

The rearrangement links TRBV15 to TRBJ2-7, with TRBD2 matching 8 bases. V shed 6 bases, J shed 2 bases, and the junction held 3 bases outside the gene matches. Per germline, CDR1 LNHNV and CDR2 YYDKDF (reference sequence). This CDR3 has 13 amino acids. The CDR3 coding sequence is TGTGCCACCAGAAGTAGCGGGACCTACGAGCAGTACTTC. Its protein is CATRSSGTYEQYF.

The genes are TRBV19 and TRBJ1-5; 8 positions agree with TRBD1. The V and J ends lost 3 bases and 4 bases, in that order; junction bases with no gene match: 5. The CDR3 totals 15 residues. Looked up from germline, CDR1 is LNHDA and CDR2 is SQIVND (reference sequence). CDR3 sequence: CASSMGQVFNQPQHF. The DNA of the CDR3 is TGTGCCAGTAGTATGGGACAGGTCTTTAATCAGCCCCAGCATTTT.

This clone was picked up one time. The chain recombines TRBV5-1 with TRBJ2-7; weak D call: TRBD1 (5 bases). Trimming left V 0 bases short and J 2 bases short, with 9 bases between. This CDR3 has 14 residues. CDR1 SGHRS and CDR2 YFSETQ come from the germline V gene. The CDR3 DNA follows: TGCGCCAGCAGCTTGGATAACAGGCCCTACGAGCAGTACTTC. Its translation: CASSLDNRPYEQYF. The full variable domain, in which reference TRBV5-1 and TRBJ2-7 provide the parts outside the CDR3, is KAGVTQTPRYLIKTRGQQVTLSCSPISGHRSVSWYQQTPGQGLQFLFEYFSETQRNKGNFPGRFSGRQFSNSRSEMNVSTLELGDSALYLCASSLDNRPYEQYFGPGTRLTVT.

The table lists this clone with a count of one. In DNA, the CDR3 is TGTGCCAGCAGCGTAGGAGGTCGGGTTTCTGGCTACACCTTC. Translated, it gives CASSVGGRVSGYTF. This chain connects TRBV9 to TRBJ1-2; no firm D call. Trimming stripped 0 bases from V and 7 bases from J, with 13 bases between. CDR1 and CDR2 (germline): SGDLS, YYNGEE. The CDR3 is 14 amino acids.

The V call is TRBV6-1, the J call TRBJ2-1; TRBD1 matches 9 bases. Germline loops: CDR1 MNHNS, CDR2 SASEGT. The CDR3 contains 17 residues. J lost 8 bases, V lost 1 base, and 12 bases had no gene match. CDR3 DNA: TGTGCCAGCAGTGAAGTCGGATATACAGGGGGCTCTGATGAGCAGTTCTTC. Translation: CASSEVGYTGGSDEQFF.

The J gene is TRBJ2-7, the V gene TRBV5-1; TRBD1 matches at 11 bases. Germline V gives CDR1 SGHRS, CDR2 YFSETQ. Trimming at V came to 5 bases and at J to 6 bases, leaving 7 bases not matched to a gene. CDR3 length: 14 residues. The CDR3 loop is CASSLRTGGGEQYF. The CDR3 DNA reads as TGCGCCAGCAGTTTAAGGACAGGGGGCGGCGAGCAGTACTTC.

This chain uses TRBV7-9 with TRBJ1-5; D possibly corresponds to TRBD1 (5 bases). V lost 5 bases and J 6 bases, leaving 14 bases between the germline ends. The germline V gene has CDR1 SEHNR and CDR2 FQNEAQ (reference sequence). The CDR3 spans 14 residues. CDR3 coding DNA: TGTGCCAGCAGCCTCGACAGCCGCGGTCAGCCCCAGCATTTT. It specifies CASSLDSRGQPQHF.

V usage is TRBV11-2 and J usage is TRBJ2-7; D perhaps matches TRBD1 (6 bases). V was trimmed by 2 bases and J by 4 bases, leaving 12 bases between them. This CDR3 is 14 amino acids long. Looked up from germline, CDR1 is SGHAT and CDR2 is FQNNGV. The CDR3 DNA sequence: TGTGCCAGCAGCTTAATCAGGGGTGCTTACGAGCAGTACTTC. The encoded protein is CASSLIRGAYEQYF. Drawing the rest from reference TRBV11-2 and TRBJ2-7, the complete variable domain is EAGVAQSPRYKIIEKRQSVAFWCNPISGHATLYWYQQILGQGPKLLIQFQNNGVVDDSQLPKDRFSAERLKGVDSTLKIQPAKLEDSAVYLCASSLIRGAYEQYFGPGTRLTVT.

The CDR3: CAWSPPGTGGLDEQYF. The CDR3 DNA reads TGTGCCTGGTCCCCTCCCGGGACAGGGGGTCTCGACGAGCAGTACTTC. The chain combines TRBV30 with TRBJ2-7, with 11 nucleotides matching TRBD1. Germline CDR1 and CDR2: GTSNPN and SVGIG (reference sequence). This CDR3 spans 16 amino acids. Trimming at V came to 5 bases and at J to 5 bases, leaving 14 bases not matched to a gene.